Shown below are 28 T cell receptor beta chains from a single sample sequenced in a study of technical replicates of blood from a few donors (dated by TCRdb to 2016 to 2017). Receptors were amplified or captured by the immunoSEQ multiplex PCR assay. TCRdb retrieved this table from immuneACCESS and kept in-frame rearrangements only. Not all clones are present; in checked studies, unresolved V genes account for under half, and no reason is known for the remainder. For this sample there are fewer than 95,000 clones; 85% to 95% appear just once. The ten largest clones represent 0.2% to 0.3% of the sample. The source material was T cells isolated from PBMCs. These receptors all stem from a human donor in good health.

The chain has TRBV6-5 and TRBJ2-7, with D tentatively TRBD1 (5 bases). Germline lookup yields CDR1 MNHEY and CDR2 SVGAGI. V was clipped by 6 bases and J by 2 bases, with 17 bases between them. This CDR3 is 15 amino acids long. In DNA form, the CDR3 reads TGTGCCAGCAGCAAACAGGCGACCCCCACCTACGAGCAGTACTTC. Amino acid sequence: CASSKQATPTYEQYF.

The V and J genes are TRBV6-6 and TRBJ2-2; 7 bases fit TRBD2. In germline, CDR1 is MNHNY, CDR2 SVGAGI (reference sequence). The J segment lost 5 bases and the V segment lost 7 bases, leaving 10 bases of the junction unmatched. This CDR3 region has 15 residues. The CDR3 nucleotides are TGTGCCAGCATCCCGGGAGGCGCAGGTACCGGGGAGCTGTTTTTT. The encoded protein is CASIPGGAGTGELFF.

The chain uses TRBV30 and TRBJ2-3, with D possibly matching TRBD1 (6 bases). CDR3 length: 17 amino acids. Germline lookup yields CDR1 GTSNPN and CDR2 SVGIG (reference sequence). With 8 bases removed from V and 1 base from J, the gap between germline ends came to 25 bases. CDR3 amino acids: CAGLQGTVASRTDTQYF. CDR3 DNA: TGTGCCGGCCTCCAGGGGACCGTTGCTTCTCGCACAGATACGCAGTATTTT.

The V gene is TRBV7-6, the J gene TRBJ2-4, with 14 nucleotides matching TRBD2. Trimming took 3 bases from V and 1 from J; bases not matched to a gene: 5. The CDR3 spans 18 residues. The germline V gene encodes CDR1 SGHVS and CDR2 FNYEAQ. This CDR3 reads CASSLTSGGAWAKNIQYF. The CDR3 bases are TGTGCCAGCAGCTTGACTAGCGGGGGGGCGTGGGCCAAAAACATTCAGTACTTC.

This clone has just one count. This sequence joins TRBV7-3 and TRBJ2-5; 9 bases are shared with TRBD2. This CDR3 has 16 residues. Germline lookup yields CDR1 SGHTA and CDR2 FQGTGA. The V segment lost 6 bases and the J segment 1 base; nucleotides outside the gene matches: 9. The CDR3 nucleotides read TGTGCCAGCAGTCAGGGACTAGCCTGGGGCCAAGAGACCCAGTACTTC. Its translation: CASSQGLAWGQETQYF.

This chain uses TRBV2 with TRBJ1-1; D gene ambiguous. Trimming left V 1 base short and J 0 bases short, with 15 bases between. The CDR3 is made up of 17 amino acids. The germline gives CDR1 SNHLY, CDR2 FYNNEI. The CDR3 DNA reads TGTGCCAGCAGTGAAGACACAGTAGGTTGGGTGAACACTGAAGCTTTCTTT. Translation: CASSEDTVGWVNTEAFF.

This chain joins TRBV6-5 and TRBJ1-5; 8 bases match TRBD1. V lost 6 bases to trimming and J lost 6 bases; unmatched junction nucleotides: 10. Germline V gene sequence: CDR1 MNHEY, CDR2 SVGAGI. The CDR3 sequence is 15 residues long. The CDR3 sequence: CASRAAGGWSQPQHF. CDR3 DNA sequence: TGTGCCAGCAGGGCGGCAGGGGGCTGGAGTCAGCCCCAGCATTTT.

This chain uses TRBV6-5 with TRBJ2-7; maybe TRBD2 (6 bases). V lost 7 bases to trimming and J lost 5 bases, with 12 bases between them. CDR1 and CDR2 from the germline V gene are MNHEY and SVGAGI. The CDR3 is 12 amino acids. CDR3 protein: CASKGGVHEQYF. Written as DNA, the CDR3 is TGTGCCAGCAAGGGCGGGGTTCACGAGCAGTACTTC.

The rearrangement links TRBV5-4 to TRBJ2-5; 7 bases are shared with TRBD1. V was clipped by 4 bases and J by 4 bases; unmatched bases: 7. Germline CDR1 and CDR2: SGHNT and YYREEE (reference sequence). The CDR3 totals 14 residues. The CDR3 loop reads CASSDYRGGETQYF. The DNA for the CDR3 is TGTGCCAGCAGCGATTACAGGGGTGGAGAGACCCAGTACTTC.

The chain links TRBV29-1 to TRBJ1-4, with D hard to call. The CDR3 has 13 residues. Trimming left V 4 bases short and J 5 bases short, with 11 bases between. The germline CDR1 and CDR2 sequences are SQVTM and ANQGSEA. The CDR3 nucleotides read TGCAGCGTTGCGAGGGATCCGAATGAAAAACTGTTTTTT. The encoded protein is CSVARDPNEKLFF.

CDR3 in amino acids: CATSADRNTGELFF. The CDR3 region has the DNA TGTGCCACCAGCGCGGACAGAAACACCGGGGAGCTGTTTTTT. This rearrangement joins TRBV15 to TRBJ2-2, with D possibly TRBD1 on 6 matching bases. The CDR3 is 14 residues long. Trimming cost V 5 bases and J 2 bases, with 9 bases left between them. Germline CDR1 LNHNV, CDR2 YYDKDF (reference sequence).

This clone was seen once. The chain links TRBV19 to TRBJ2-7, with D tentatively TRBD2 (7 bases). This CDR3 region has 17 residues. V lost 5 bases and J 6 bases, leaving 26 bases between the germline ends. Germline assignment: CDR1 LNHDA and CDR2 SQIVND (reference sequence). The CDR3 DNA reads TGTGCCAGTAGTCCTACTCGGTCCCGGGGGGCCCCTATCGAGCAGTACTTC. Translating it yields CASSPTRSRGAPIEQYF.

The table lists this clone with a few counts. The genes are TRBV30 and TRBJ1-1; D gene ambiguous. CDR3 length equals 15 residues. V was cut by 4 bases and J by 4 bases, with 19 bases left in between. The germline CDR1 and CDR2 sequences are GTSNPN and SVGIG (reference sequence). The CDR3 sequence: CAWTDKRGWVTEAFF. In DNA form, the CDR3 reads TGTGCCTGGACCGATAAGAGAGGGTGGGTCACTGAAGCTTTCTTT.

The genes are TRBV30 and TRBJ1-1; D is uncertain. The CDR3 has 13 amino acids. CDR1 and CDR2 from the germline V gene are GTSNPN and SVGIG (reference sequence). V lost 3 bases, J lost 0 bases, and 8 bases lay in between. CDR3 loop: CAWRASMNTEAFF. CDR3 sequence (DNA): TGTGCCTGGAGAGCTTCCATGAACACTGAAGCTTTCTTT.

This clone turned up a few times. The J gene is TRBJ2-3, the V gene TRBV11-2; 12 bases match TRBD1. Germline V gene data show CDR1 as SGHAT and CDR2 as FQNNGV. V lost 6 bases, J lost 1 base, and 14 bases stayed unmatched. The CDR3 runs 19 residues. In nucleotides, the CDR3 is TGTGCCAGCAGGACCGGGACAGGGGGCCCTATACTCCGCACAGATACGCAGTATTTT. Translation: CASRTGTGGPILRTDTQYF.

In its sample, this clone was seen once. The chain recombines TRBV6-1 with TRBJ1-4; tentative D call: TRBD1 (5 bases). Germline V gene sequence: CDR1 MNHNS, CDR2 SASEGT. The CDR3 runs 15 residues. Trimming shortened V by 6 bases and J by 5 bases, and 16 bases separated the two germline ends. The CDR3: CASREPVTVNEKLFF. CDR3 bases: TGTGCCAGCAGGGAACCTGTGACAGTCAATGAAAAACTGTTTTTT.

The V and J genes are TRBV15 and TRBJ2-1; 10 nucleotides match TRBD2. Unmatched junction bases numbered 8, after V lost 9 bases and J lost 3 bases. Germline V gene lookup returns CDR1 LNHNV and CDR2 YYDKDF (reference sequence). This CDR3 is 15 amino acids long. The DNA for the CDR3 is TGTGCCACGTCGTTCGGACTAGCGGTCTACAATGAGCAGTTCTTC. Its protein product is CATSFGLAVYNEQFF.

The V call is TRBV5-6, the J call TRBJ2-2; 11 bases fit TRBD1. The CDR3 contains 16 residues. J gave up 6 bases and V 4 bases, and 8 bases lay outside the gene matches. In germline, CDR1 is SGHDT, CDR2 YYEEEE. In DNA form, the CDR3 reads TGTGCCAGCAGCATGGGGACAGGGGGAGGGGCCGGGGAGCTGTTTTTT. Encoded protein: CASSMGTGGGAGELFF.

V and J are TRBV6-5 and TRBJ2-7; D remains ambiguous. Trimming stripped 6 bases from V and 3 bases from J, with 18 bases between. The CDR3 has 15 residues. Germline CDR1 MNHEY, CDR2 SVGAGI. The DNA for the CDR3 is TGTGCCAGCAGCTTAGCAGCCCCGGCCCGCTACGAGCAGTACTTC. Protein sequence: CASSLAAPARYEQYF.

This rearrangement joins TRBV15 to TRBJ1-5, with a weak D call TRBD1 (5 bases). This CDR3 contains 15 residues. The germline gives CDR1 LNHNV, CDR2 YYDKDF (reference sequence). V was pared by 3 bases and J by 6 bases, with 15 bases between. In DNA form, the CDR3 reads TGTGCCACCAGCAGGAGCGGGGCGGGTTCTCAGCCCCAGCATTTT. It codes for CATSRSGAGSQPQHF. The entire variable domain, with the rest obtained from reference TRBV15 and TRBJ1-5, is as follows: DAMVIQNPRYQVTQFGKPVTLSCSQTLNHNVMYWYQQKSSQAPKLLFHYYDKDFNNEADTPDNFQSRRPNTSFCFLDIRSPGLGDTAMYLCATSRSGAGSQPQHFGDGTRLSIL.

This chain joins TRBV4-1 and TRBJ2-1; 7 positions match TRBD2. The CDR3 runs to 16 residues. Germline values: CDR1 MGHRA, CDR2 YSYEKL. Germline trimming cut 1 base from V and 4 bases from J; bases unmatched to any gene: 7. For the CDR3, the DNA is TGCGCCAGCAGCCAAGTTGCCGCTAGCGGATACAATGAGCAGTTCTTC. Amino acids: CASSQVAASGYNEQFF.

This clone was detected once. This chain connects TRBV20-1 to TRBJ1-2; a weak D match, TRBD1 (6 bases). V was pared by 3 bases and J by 6 bases, with 8 bases between. This CDR3 region has 11 residues. Germline values: CDR1 DFQATT, CDR2 SNEGSKA (reference sequence). The CDR3 nucleotides read TGCAGTGCTAGCTCAGGGGATGGCTACACCTTC. Translation: CSASSGDGYTF.

V usage is TRBV5-4 and J usage is TRBJ1-2; D is unresolved. Trimming removed 0 bases from V and 2 bases from J, with 11 bases in between. Germline values: CDR1 SGHNT, CDR2 YYREEE (reference sequence). The CDR3 loop spans 15 amino acids. CDR3 sequence (DNA): TGTGCCAGCAGCTTGGCGGGAGGCAGAAACTATGGCTACACCTTC. It is translated as CASSLAGGRNYGYTF.

The rearrangement uses TRBV19 and TRBJ1-2, with 10 bases identical to TRBD1. The CDR3 contains 13 residues. CDR1 LNHDA and CDR2 SQIVND come from the germline V gene (reference sequence). V shed 7 bases, J shed 9 bases, and the junction held 8 bases outside the gene matches. The chain's CDR3 is CASTADRGRSYTF. The DNA for the CDR3 is TGTGCCAGTACCGCTGACAGGGGGCGAAGCTACACCTTC.

This chain joins TRBV29-1 and TRBJ1-5, with TRBD1 as a possible D gene (5 bases). Trimming stripped 5 bases from V and 4 bases from J, with 12 bases between. Germline V CDR1 and CDR2: SQVTM, ANQGSEA. The CDR3 has 13 residues. The CDR3 sequence: CSVLQGWNQPQHF. The CDR3 DNA reads TGCAGCGTTCTGCAGGGTTGGAATCAGCCCCAGCATTTT.

CDR3 amino acids: CASTPLGAHEQFF. In nucleotides, the CDR3 is TGTGCCAGCACGCCCCTGGGGGCGCATGAGCAGTTCTTC. The genes are TRBV6-1 and TRBJ2-1; D possibly corresponds to TRBD1 (6 bases). The CDR3 is 13 residues long. Trimming took 7 bases from V and 8 from J, leaving 15 bases between them. Germline-derived CDR1 and CDR2 are MNHNS and SASEGT.

V and J are TRBV19 and TRBJ2-7, with 8 bases identical to TRBD2. The germline gives CDR1 LNHDA, CDR2 SQIVND (reference sequence). V lost 5 bases, J lost 2 bases, and 8 bases stayed unmatched. The CDR3 sequence is 15 residues long. CDR3 amino acids: CASSRMGGGPYEQYF. The CDR3 coding sequence is TGTGCCAGTAGTCGAATGGGCGGGGGGCCCTACGAGCAGTACTTC.

The chain has TRBV14 and TRBJ2-7; 7 bases fit TRBD2. J lost 2 bases, V lost 6 bases, and 4 bases had no gene match. Per germline, CDR1 SGHDN and CDR2 FVKESK. The CDR3 contains 13 residues. The CDR3 coding sequence is TGTGCCAGCAGTGCGGGGGTTGCCTACGAGCAGTACTTC. Translated: CASSAGVAYEQYF.